The sequence of this T cell receptor (beta chain) was determined in a study of Tregs in tolerant kidney transplant recipients. Some clones are missing from TCRdb's copy, which holds only in-frame ones; the method was immunoSEQ multiplex PCR. The table has 110,000 or so clones, roughly 92% seen once. Thawed PBMCs were FACS-sorted into unstimulated CD4+CD25+CD127- regulatory T cells, CD4+CD25- non-regulatory cells, CD4 and CD8 cells. V lost 1 base, J lost 6 bases, and 5 bases stayed unmatched. CDR3 size: 14 residues. Germline CDR1 reads KGHSH; CDR2 reads LQKENI. The chain recombines TRBV18 with TRBJ1-2; 7 bases are a match to TRBD1. The source material was CD4+ T cells from blood. This clonotype was sampled from a human donor in good health. The CDR3: CASSPQGAGNGYTF. The CDR3 bases are TGTGCCAGCTCACCACAGGGGGCGGGTAATGGCTACACCTTC.